The 31 T cell receptor beta chains listed next were all sequenced from one sample in a study of blood T cell repertoires in COVID-19. Here immunoSEQ multiplex PCR was the method, and the copy in TCRdb shows in-frame clones only, minus some. The sample yields tens of thousands of clones, 79% seen once. The source material was peripheral blood. Source of these receptors: a man aged 55 to 70 with active or convalescent COVID-19.

This clone occurred once. The chain uses TRBV19 and TRBJ2-2, with D tentatively TRBD1 (7 bases). Germline V lookup: CDR1 LNHDA, CDR2 SQIVND (reference sequence). The ends were cut back, 3 bases at V and 5 bases at J, with 13 bases in the middle. The CDR3 consists of 15 residues. Here the CDR3 reads CASSMEGAGTGELFF. CDR3 DNA: TGTGCCAGTAGTATGGAGGGGGCCGGGACCGGGGAGCTGTTTTTT.

V is TRBV28 and J is TRBJ2-3, with 11 nucleotides matching TRBD2. V dropped 3 bases and J dropped 2; count of bases not matched to a gene: 4. The CDR3 loop spans 16 amino acids. Germline CDR1 and CDR2: MDHEN and SYDVKM. In nucleotides, the CDR3 is TGTGCCAGCAGTTTGGGACTAGCGGACCTCACAGATACGCAGTATTTT. Residues: CASSLGLADLTDTQYF.

This clone was counted once. The gene calls are TRBV6-1 and TRBJ2-3, with D possibly matching TRBD2 (5 bases). CDR3 size: 16 residues. Trimming removed 3 bases from V and 0 bases from J, with 13 bases in between. CDR1 and CDR2 (germline): MNHNS, SASEGT. The CDR3 region is CASSDFARASTDTQYF. DNA for the CDR3: TGTGCCAGCAGTGACTTTGCGAGGGCTAGCACAGATACGCAGTATTTT.

The chain carries TRBV2 and TRBJ1-6; D call uncertain. Germline-derived CDR1 and CDR2 are SNHLY and FYNNEI. The CDR3 totals 16 residues. V was trimmed by 3 bases and J by 10 bases, leaving 19 bases between them. In DNA form, the CDR3 reads TGTGCCAGCAGTGAGGGATCGGAGGGCTTGGGGTCACCCCTCCACTTT. Translation: CASSEGSEGLGSPLHF. Looking up the rest from reference TRBV2 and TRBJ1-6 gives the full variable domain: EPEVTQTPSHQVTQMGQEVILRCVPISNHLYFYWYRQILGQKVEFLVSFYNNEISEKSEIFDDQFSVERPDGSNFTLKIRSTKLEDSAMYFCASSEGSEGLGSPLHFGNGTRLTVT.

V usage is TRBV5-1 and J usage is TRBJ2-1, with 13 bases aligning to TRBD2. In germline, CDR1 is SGHRS, CDR2 YFSETQ. Trimming at V came to 4 bases and at J to 0 bases, leaving 7 bases not matched to a gene. The CDR3 sequence is 18 residues long. This chain's CDR3 is CASSHTSGGASSYNEQFF. CDR3 coding DNA: TGCGCCAGCAGCCATACTAGCGGGGGGGCCTCCTCCTACAATGAGCAGTTCTTC.

This clone was detected a few times. The rearrangement links TRBV5-5 to TRBJ2-1; 9 bases are a match to TRBD2. The CDR3 spans 14 residues. J was trimmed by 7 bases and V by 5 bases; bases with no gene match: 7. The germline V gene encodes CDR1 SGHKS and CDR2 YYEKEE (reference sequence). CDR3 sequence: CASSRASGGNEQFF. CDR3 DNA: TGTGCCAGCAGTCGCGCGAGCGGGGGGAATGAGCAGTTCTTC.

This clone showed up just once. The rearrangement joins TRBV9 to TRBJ2-1; 7 bases are a match to TRBD2. Trimming cost V 4 bases and J 0 bases; bases outside gene matches: 7. CDR1 is SGDLS and CDR2 is YYNGEE in the germline V gene. The CDR3 length is 16 residues. CDR3 loop: CASSPRGVYSYNEQFF. The CDR3 nucleotides are TGTGCCAGCAGCCCTCGGGGGGTGTACTCCTACAATGAGCAGTTCTTC.

The V gene is TRBV19, the J gene TRBJ1-4; 8 bases are a match to TRBD1. This CDR3 has 16 residues. Per the germline V gene, CDR1 is LNHDA and CDR2 is SQIVND (reference sequence). The V gene end was trimmed by 3 bases and the J gene end by 6 bases; junction bases not matched to a gene: 9. CDR3 sequence (DNA): TGTGCCAGTAGTATCTTCCCGACAGGGGAAGATGAAAAACTGTTTTTT. Translated, it gives CASSIFPTGEDEKLFF.

The V and J genes are TRBV6-1 and TRBJ2-5; no clear D gene. V dropped 3 bases and J dropped 2 bases, with 10 bases sitting between them. Looked up from germline, CDR1 is MNHNS and CDR2 is SASEGT. The CDR3 spans 14 residues. The CDR3 DNA reads TGTGCCAGCAGTGAGATGCCAGGACAAGAGACCCAGTACTTC. Residues: CASSEMPGQETQYF.

The chain uses TRBV6-2 or TRBV6-3 and TRBJ2-4; weak D call: TRBD1 (6 bases). CDR1 MNHEY and CDR2 SVGEGT come from the germline V gene. Trimming pared 2 bases from V and 4 bases from J, leaving 15 bases between. This CDR3 has 16 amino acids. The CDR3: CASSYAYGTGKNIQYF. DNA of the CDR3: TGTGCCAGCAGTTACGCTTACGGTACAGGGAAAAACATTCAGTACTTC.

The J gene is TRBJ2-7, the V gene TRBV18, with TRBD1 as a possible D gene (5 bases). This CDR3 has 13 amino acids. The germline V gene has CDR1 KGHSH and CDR2 LQKENI. Deletions cut 9 bases from V and 0 bases from J, with 12 bases between. The CDR3 here is CASRGPSSYEQYF. DNA for the CDR3: TGTGCCAGTAGGGGTCCCAGCTCCTACGAGCAGTACTTC.

The rearrangement links TRBV6-2 or TRBV6-3 to TRBJ1-1; 12 nucleotides line up with TRBD1. This CDR3 has 14 residues. Germline trimming cut 4 bases from V and 6 bases from J; bases unmatched to any gene: 3. The V gene's germline CDR1 is MNHEY and CDR2 SVGEGT. CDR3 sequence: CASSFRDRGPEAFF. The CDR3 region has the DNA TGTGCCAGCAGTTTCCGGGACAGGGGGCCTGAAGCTTTCTTT.

The rearrangement links TRBV27 to TRBJ2-1; no definite D call. Germline V gene sequence: CDR1 MNHEY, CDR2 SMNVEV (reference sequence). V was pared by 5 bases and J by 7 bases, with 12 bases between. The CDR3 sequence is 13 residues long. DNA for the CDR3: TGTGCCAGCAGTCTAGGCTCCTGGAATGAGCAGTTCTTC. It codes for CASSLGSWNEQFF.

The V gene is TRBV7-2, the J gene TRBJ2-1, with TRBD1 as a possible D gene (5 bases). Germline CDR1 SGHTA, CDR2 FQGNSA. V was trimmed by 1 base and J by 3 bases, leaving 10 bases between them. The CDR3 runs 15 residues. CDR3 loop: CASSLGQGIYNEQFF. The DNA of the CDR3 is TGTGCCAGCAGCTTAGGCCAGGGAATCTACAATGAGCAGTTCTTC. Full variable domain (remainder filled in from reference TRBV7-2 and TRBJ2-1): GAGVSQSPSNKVTEKGKDVELRCDPISGHTALYWYRQSLGQGLEFLIYFQGNSAPDKSGLPSDRFSAERTGGSVSTLTIQRTQQEDSAVYLCASSLGQGIYNEQFFGPGTRLTVL.

The V call is TRBV2, the J call TRBJ2-7; possible D gene TRBD1, 6 bases. V was cut by 5 bases and J by 5 bases, with 13 bases left in between. The CDR3 consists of 13 residues. The V gene's germline CDR1 is SNHLY and CDR2 FYNNEI. The CDR3 spells CASSYRAPDEQYF. In nucleotides, the CDR3 is TGTGCCAGCAGTTACAGGGCTCCGGACGAGCAGTACTTC.

The gene calls are TRBV6-2 or TRBV6-3 and TRBJ1-4; TRBD1 is a possible D gene (6 bases). The germline V gene has CDR1 MNHEY and CDR2 SVGEGT. The CDR3 covers 15 residues. V lost 4 bases and J lost 8, with 17 bases in between. CDR3 protein: CASSWDGQFEEKLFF. As DNA, the CDR3 is TGTGCCAGCAGTTGGGATGGACAGTTTGAAGAAAAACTGTTTTTT.

V and J are TRBV7-2 and TRBJ2-7, with D hard to call. Trimming shortened V by 1 base and J by 2 bases, and 12 bases separated the two germline ends. CDR3 length: 15 amino acids. CDR1 is SGHTA, CDR2 FQGNSA, per germline. CDR3 in amino acids: CASSLGGVPAYEQYF. The CDR3 DNA is TGTGCCAGCAGCTTAGGTGGTGTACCGGCCTACGAGCAGTACTTC.

This chain connects TRBV10-3 to TRBJ1-6, with D perhaps matching TRBD1 (6 bases). The CDR3 sequence is 15 residues long. Germline assignment: CDR1 ENHRY and CDR2 SYGVKD. Trimming removed 10 bases from V and 7 bases from J, with 20 bases in between. The CDR3 loop reads CATRRDTKINSPLHF. In DNA form, the CDR3 reads TGTGCCACGCGCCGGGACACAAAGATCAATTCACCCCTCCACTTT.

The J gene is TRBJ2-2, the V gene TRBV14; D is perhaps TRBD1 (6 bases). V was clipped by 4 bases and J by 4 bases, with 10 bases between them. The CDR3 spans 14 residues. Per germline, CDR1 SGHDN and CDR2 FVKESK. DNA of the CDR3: TGTGCCAGCAGCCCCTTAGGGGGCACCGGGGAGCTGTTTTTT. This codes for CASSPLGGTGELFF.

This clone has just one count. CDR3 sequence (DNA): TGTGCCAGTAGTACCCAGTCCCAACTAAATGAAAAACTGTTTTTT. Translated: CASSTQSQLNEKLFF. The V gene is TRBV19, the J gene TRBJ1-4; no definite D call. The germline V gene has CDR1 LNHDA and CDR2 SQIVND (reference sequence). V was pared by 4 bases and J by 5 bases, with 14 bases between. The CDR3 runs to 15 residues.

The chain has TRBV21-1 and TRBJ1-2; whether TRBD1, the table's D call, matches the DNA was not checked. TRBV21-1 is an annotated pseudogene. The CDR3 extends over 16 amino acids. For the CDR3, the DNA is TGTGCCAGCAGCACCCTCGGGCGTTCAGGGGGCGATGGCTACACCTTC. Its translation: CASSTLGRSGGDGYTF.

This clone was counted only a few times. This rearrangement joins TRBV19 to TRBJ1-2; D perhaps matches TRBD1 (5 bases). This CDR3 has 13 residues. The germline gives CDR1 LNHDA, CDR2 SQIVND (reference sequence). Trimming stripped 1 base from V and 5 bases from J, with 8 bases between. The CDR3 nucleotides are TGTGCCAGTAGTATAGCCCAGGGATATGGCTACACCTTC. Its protein is CASSIAQGYGYTF.

The chain uses TRBV30 and TRBJ2-1; 8 bases map to TRBD2. The V gene's germline CDR1 is GTSNPN and CDR2 SVGIG (reference sequence). The CDR3 loop spans 13 amino acids. Germline trimming cut 7 bases from V and 8 bases from J; bases unmatched to any gene: 10. The CDR3 loop reads CASLPGGKYEQFF. As DNA, the CDR3 is TGTGCCTCCCTCCCGGGGGGGAAATATGAGCAGTTCTTC.

This clone appeared a single time. This chain joins TRBV5-1 and TRBJ2-5; 9 bases are a match to TRBD1. Trimming at V came to 0 bases and at J to 5 bases, leaving 8 bases not matched to a gene. CDR1 and CDR2 (germline): SGHRS, YFSETQ. The CDR3 has 16 amino acids. CDR3 region: CASSLGTGGIRETQYF. CDR3 DNA sequence: TGCGCCAGCAGCTTGGGAACAGGGGGCATAAGGGAGACCCAGTACTTC. Supplemented by reference TRBV5-1 and TRBJ2-5, the full variable domain reads KAGVTQTPRYLIKTRGQQVTLSCSPISGHRSVSWYQQTPGQGLQFLFEYFSETQRNKGNFPGRFSGRQFSNSRSEMNVSTLELGDSALYLCASSLGTGGIRETQYFGPGTRLLVL.

Note on this clone: One end of the junction is discordant with germline, which a read error may explain. This chain links TRBV18 with TRBJ1-6, with D possibly TRBD1 on 5 matching bases. Germline V lookup: CDR1 KGHSH, CDR2 LQKENI. The CDR3 is 14 amino acids. CDR3 coding DNA: TGTGCCAGCTTGGGGGGATCCTCTAATTCACCCCTCCACTTT. Protein product: CASLGGSSNSPLHF. The full variable domain, rest sourced from reference TRBV18 and TRBJ1-6, is NAGVMQNPRHLVRRRGQEARLRCSPMKGHSHVYWYRQLPEEGLKFMVYLQKENIIDESGMPKERFSAEFPKEGPSILRIQQVVRGDSAAYFCASLGGSSNSPLHFGNGTRLTVT.

The genes are TRBV27 and TRBJ2-2; D is perhaps TRBD2 (6 bases). The V end was cut by 7 bases, the J end by 3 bases, with 15 bases between. Looked up from germline, CDR1 is MNHEY and CDR2 is SMNVEV (reference sequence). The CDR3 spans 15 residues. The CDR3 DNA reads TGTGCCAGCACCCGGGGGTCCTCACACACCGGGGAGCTGTTTTTT. Translation: CASTRGSSHTGELFF.

This chain links TRBV10-3 with TRBJ2-7; D may be TRBD1 (5 bases). This CDR3 contains 12 residues. Germline V lookup: CDR1 ENHRY, CDR2 SYGVKD. Deletions cut 6 bases from V and 2 bases from J, with 8 bases between. The CDR3 nucleotides are TGTGCCATCAGGATGACAGCCTACGAGCAGTACTTC. Translation: CAIRMTAYEQYF.

The chain employs TRBV19 and TRBJ1-1, with 10 bases aligning to TRBD1. CDR1 is LNHDA, CDR2 SQIVND, per germline (reference sequence). The CDR3 is 16 residues long. V dropped 5 bases and J dropped 1; count of bases not matched to a gene: 7. The CDR3 DNA sequence: TGTGCCAGTAGTCCGAGACAGGGGGCAACGAACACTGAAGCTTTCTTT. This sequence encodes CASSPRQGATNTEAFF.

This chain links TRBV4-1 with TRBJ1-2; no reliable D call. CDR3 length: 13 residues. Germline V gene sequence: CDR1 MGHRA, CDR2 YSYEKL. The germline V and J ends were trimmed by 1 base and 0 bases, with 3 bases remaining between them. The CDR3 reads CASSQASNYGYTF. DNA of the CDR3: TGCGCCAGCAGCCAAGCCTCTAACTATGGCTACACCTTC.

J is TRBJ1-4 and V is TRBV28; D remains unclear. The germline gives CDR1 MDHEN, CDR2 SYDVKM. Trimming pared 6 bases from V and 0 bases from J, leaving 8 bases between. This CDR3 contains 14 residues. The CDR3 loop reads CASSSAPTNEKLFF. The CDR3 nucleotides are TGTGCCAGCAGCAGCGCTCCAACTAATGAAAAACTGTTTTTT.

The chain has TRBV5-4 and TRBJ2-5; the match to TRBD1 covers 7 bases. Germline loops: CDR1 SGHNT, CDR2 YYREEE (reference sequence). This CDR3 contains 14 residues. V was pared by 4 bases and J by 5 bases, with 8 bases of the junction left unmatched. CDR3 residues: CASSKDRVSETQYF. As DNA, the CDR3 is TGTGCCAGCAGCAAAGACAGGGTCTCGGAGACCCAGTACTTC.